One sample yielded the 5 T cell receptor beta chains listed below, sequenced in a study of cytotoxic CD8 clonotypes in ibrutinib-treated CLL. Measured with immunoSEQ multiplex PCR; TCRdb has only the in-frame clones, and not every one. Altogether roughly 15,000 clones are present, about 86% being singletons, with the ten largest covering approximately 15%. This specimen consisted of PBMCs, obtained before ibrutinib treatment. Every receptor here comes from a human donor with chronic lymphocytic leukemia.

The gene calls are TRBV15 and TRBJ2-5; 8 bases are shared with TRBD2. Germline V gene lookup returns CDR1 LNHNV and CDR2 YYDKDF (reference sequence). Trimming cost V 1 base and J 5 bases; bases outside gene matches: 0. There are 13 residues in the CDR3. As DNA, the CDR3 is TGTGCCACCAGCAGAGCGGGGGGGGAGACCCAGTACTTC. Translation gives CATSRAGGETQYF.

This clone has only a few counts. The genes are TRBV11-3 and TRBJ2-1; 14 bases are a match to TRBD2. V lost 0 bases and J lost 1; bases outside the gene matches: 2. Germline CDR1 reads SGHNT; CDR2 reads YENEEA. The CDR3 sequence is 18 residues long. The CDR3 DNA reads as TGTGCCAGCAGCTTAGATCGGACTAGCGGGAGGTCCTACAATGAGCAGTTCTTC. It encodes CASSLDRTSGRSYNEQFF.

This clone has just a few counts. The gene calls are TRBV7-2 and TRBJ1-2, with D unresolved. Germline CDR1 and CDR2: SGHTA and FQGNSA. The CDR3 has 11 amino acids. The V end lost 5 bases, the J end lost 8 bases, and 9 bases lay between the germline ends. CDR3 amino acids: CASSGLGGYTF. The CDR3 DNA reads TGTGCCAGCAGCGGTCTCGGGGGCTACACCTTC.

This chain connects TRBV5-8 to TRBJ2-7, with D perhaps matching TRBD2 (7 bases). The V end was cut by 3 bases, the J end by 8 bases, with 21 bases between. This CDR3 region has 15 residues. Germline CDR1 reads SGHTS; CDR2 reads YDEGEE. DNA of the CDR3: TGTGCCAGCAGCTCCCCGTCGAGTTGGGGGGGGCAGCAGTACTTC. Its translation: CASSSPSSWGGQQYF.

V is TRBV5-1 and J is TRBJ2-7; the match to TRBD2 covers 7 bases. Germline loops: CDR1 SGHRS, CDR2 YFSETQ. The CDR3 totals 15 residues. V was clipped by 0 bases and J by 1 base; unmatched bases: 4. The CDR3 DNA reads TGCGCCAGCAGCTTGGCCGCTAGCGGATCCTACGAGCAGTACTTC. Translated, it gives CASSLAASGSYEQYF.